Included here is one T cell receptor (beta chain) sequence, with context. Its antigen is unknown. The V end was cut by 0 bases, the J end by 5 bases, with 11 bases between. Germline loops: CDR1 SGHRS, CDR2 YFSETQ. The CDR3 has 14 residues. Unique molecular identifiers tagged the TCR beta cDNA libraries. There were 1 to 10 million T cells, and 400,000 to 650,000 cDNA molecules came from them. From the PCR reads, TCRdb called clonotypes with MiXCR, one entry per CDR3 protein. The sample shows roughly 600,000 distinct CDR3 sequences, 44% of them seen only once. This sample is part of a study of post-analysis software for immune sequencing data. Study-level results: Patients carried a few TRBV segments more frequently than controls did, and TRBV5-6, TRBV5-1 and TRBV20-1 were among them.

The receptor was isolated from a girl aged 10 to 17 with multiple sclerosis. Sequencing was carried out using blood. The chain combines TRBV5-1 with TRBJ2-5; D is uncertain. CDR3 protein: CASSLEFGRETQYF. The CDR3 nucleotides read TGCGCCAGCAGCTTGGAGTTTGGTAGGGAGACCCAGTACTTC. The full variable domain, its missing parts supplied by reference TRBV5-1 and TRBJ2-5, is KAGVTQTPRYLIKTRGQQVTLSCSPISGHRSVSWYQQTPGQGLQFLFEYFSETQRNKGNFPGRFSGRQFSNSRSEMNVSTLELGDSALYLCASSLEFGRETQYFGPGTRLLVL.